The T cell receptor (beta chain) under discussion was sequenced for a study of OX40 agonist ivuxolimab in advanced cancers. On the study more broadly: People who had prior anti-PD-1, anti-PD-L1 or anti-CTLA-4 therapy could take part, and less than 50% had some.

With regard to this clone: Its antigen is not identified.

Germline CDR1 and CDR2: ENHRY and SYGVKD. This CDR3 spans 15 amino acids. Trimming took 4 bases from V and 3 from J; bases not matched to a gene: 6. Broader study findings: CD8+ T cells (on average) carried more expanded clones than CD4+ T cells. In the 0.1 to 3.0 mg/kg range, CD4+ and CD8+ blood T cells had expanded clonally by week 6.

Repertoires were generated with immunoSEQ multiplex PCR, while TCRdb's copy carries only in-frame clones and drops some. Of roughly 91,000 clones in the sample, 90% to 97% were seen once. Sequenced material: CD4+ or CD8+ T cells sorted from blood, taken in a trial of the OX40 agonist ivuxolimab. V is TRBV10-3 and J is TRBJ2-3; 8 bases map to TRBD2. The receptor's source is an adult with an advanced solid tumor such as melanoma, head and neck, liver or kidney cancer. The CDR3, as DNA: TGTGCCATCAGTGGAGGGGGACTAGAGACAGATACGCAGTATTTT. Protein: CAISGGGLETDTQYF.